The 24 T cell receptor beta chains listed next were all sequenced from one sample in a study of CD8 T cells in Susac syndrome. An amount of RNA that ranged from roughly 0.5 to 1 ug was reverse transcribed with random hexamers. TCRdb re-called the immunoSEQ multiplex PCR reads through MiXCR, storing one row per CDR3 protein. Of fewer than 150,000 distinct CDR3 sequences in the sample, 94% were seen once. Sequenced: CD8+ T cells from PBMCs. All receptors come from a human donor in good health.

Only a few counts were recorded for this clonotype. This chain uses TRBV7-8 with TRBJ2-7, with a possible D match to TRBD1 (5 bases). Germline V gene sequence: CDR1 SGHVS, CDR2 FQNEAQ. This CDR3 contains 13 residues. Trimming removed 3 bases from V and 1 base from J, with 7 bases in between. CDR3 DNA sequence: TGTGCCAGCAGCTTGGGGCCGTCCTACGAGCAGTACTTC. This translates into CASSLGPSYEQYF.

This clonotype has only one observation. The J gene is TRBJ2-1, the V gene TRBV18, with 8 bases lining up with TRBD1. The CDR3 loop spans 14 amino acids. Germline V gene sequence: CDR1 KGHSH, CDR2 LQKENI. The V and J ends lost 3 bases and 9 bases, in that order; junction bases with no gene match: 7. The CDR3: CASSPPDRVGEQFF. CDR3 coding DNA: TGTGCCAGCTCACCTCCGGACAGGGTCGGTGAGCAGTTCTTC.

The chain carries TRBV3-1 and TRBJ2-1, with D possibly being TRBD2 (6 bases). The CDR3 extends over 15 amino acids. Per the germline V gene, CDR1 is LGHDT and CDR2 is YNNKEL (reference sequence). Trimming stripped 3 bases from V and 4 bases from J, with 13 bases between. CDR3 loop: CASSHAGTGYNEQFF. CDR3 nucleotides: TGTGCCAGCAGCCATGCCGGGACTGGTTACAATGAGCAGTTCTTC.

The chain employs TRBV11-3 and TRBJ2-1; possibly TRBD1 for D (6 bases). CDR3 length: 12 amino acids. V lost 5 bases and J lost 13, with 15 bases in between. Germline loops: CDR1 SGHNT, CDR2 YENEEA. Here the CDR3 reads CASSTNRDRQFF. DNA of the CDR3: TGTGCCAGCAGCACCAACAGGGATAGACAGTTCTTC.

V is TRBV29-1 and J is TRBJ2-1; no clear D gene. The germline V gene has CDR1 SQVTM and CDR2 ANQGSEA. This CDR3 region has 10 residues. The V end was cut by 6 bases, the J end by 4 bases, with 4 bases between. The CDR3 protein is CSVSYNEQFF. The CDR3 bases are TGCAGCGTGTCATACAATGAGCAGTTCTTC.

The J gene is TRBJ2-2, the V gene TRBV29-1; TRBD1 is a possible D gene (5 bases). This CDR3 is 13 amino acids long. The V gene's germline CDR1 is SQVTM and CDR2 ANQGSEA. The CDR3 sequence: CTLQDGDTGELFF. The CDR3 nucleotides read TGCACCTTACAGGATGGGGACACCGGGGAGCTGTTTTTT.

CDR3 region: CASSLSRNQPQHF. The CDR3 nucleotides read TGTGCCAGCAGTTTATCCAGAAATCAGCCCCAGCATTTT. The chain employs TRBV27 and TRBJ1-5, with D hard to call. V lost 0 bases to trimming and J lost 4 bases, with 4 bases between them. Germline-derived CDR1 and CDR2 are MNHEY and SMNVEV (reference sequence). The CDR3 covers 13 residues.

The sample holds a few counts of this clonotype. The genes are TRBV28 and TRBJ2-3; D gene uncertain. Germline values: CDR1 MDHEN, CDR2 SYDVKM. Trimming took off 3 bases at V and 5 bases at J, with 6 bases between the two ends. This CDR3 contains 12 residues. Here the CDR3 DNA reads TGTGCCAGCAGTTTCACGGGAGATACGCAGTATTTT. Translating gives CASSFTGDTQYF.

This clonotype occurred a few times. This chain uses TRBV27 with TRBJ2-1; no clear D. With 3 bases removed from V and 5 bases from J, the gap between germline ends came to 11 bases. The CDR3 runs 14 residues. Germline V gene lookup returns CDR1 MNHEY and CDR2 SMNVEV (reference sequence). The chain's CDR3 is CASSFIGPNNEQFF. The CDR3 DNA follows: TGTGCCAGCAGTTTCATAGGACCTAACAATGAGCAGTTCTTC.

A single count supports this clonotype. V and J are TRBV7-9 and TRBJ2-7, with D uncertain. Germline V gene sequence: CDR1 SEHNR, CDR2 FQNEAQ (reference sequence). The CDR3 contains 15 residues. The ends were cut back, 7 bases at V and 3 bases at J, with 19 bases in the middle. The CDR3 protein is CASMPQPTYIYEQYF. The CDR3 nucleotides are TGTGCCAGCATGCCCCAGCCGACTTACATCTACGAGCAGTACTTC.

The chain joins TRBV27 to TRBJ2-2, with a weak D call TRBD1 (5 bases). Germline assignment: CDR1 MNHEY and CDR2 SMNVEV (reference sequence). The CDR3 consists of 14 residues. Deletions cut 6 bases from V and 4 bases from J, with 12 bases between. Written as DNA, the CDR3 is TGTGCCAGCAGCCTCCTTGACAGCACCGGGGAGCTGTTTTTT. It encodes CASSLLDSTGELFF.

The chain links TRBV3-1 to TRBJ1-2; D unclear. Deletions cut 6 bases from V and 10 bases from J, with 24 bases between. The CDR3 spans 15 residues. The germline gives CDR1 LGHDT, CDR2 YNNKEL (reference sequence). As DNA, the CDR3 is TGTGCCAGCAGACCCACAAGCGATGGAGAGAAGTACTACACCTTC. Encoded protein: CASRPTSDGEKYYTF.

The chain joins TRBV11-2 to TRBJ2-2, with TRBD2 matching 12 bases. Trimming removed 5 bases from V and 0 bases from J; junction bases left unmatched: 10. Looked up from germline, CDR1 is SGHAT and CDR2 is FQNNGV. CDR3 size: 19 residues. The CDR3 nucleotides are TGTGCCAGCAGCCTCCCGACTAGCGGGAGCCTTTCGAACACCGGGGAGCTGTTTTTT. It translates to CASSLPTSGSLSNTGELFF.

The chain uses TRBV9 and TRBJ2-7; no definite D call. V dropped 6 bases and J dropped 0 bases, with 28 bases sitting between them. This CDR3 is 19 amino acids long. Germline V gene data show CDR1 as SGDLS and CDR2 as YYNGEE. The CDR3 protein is CASIYSQFWWAEHSYEQYF. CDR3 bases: TGTGCCAGCATCTACAGTCAGTTCTGGTGGGCGGAACACTCCTACGAGCAGTACTTC.

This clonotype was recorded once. The CDR3, as DNA: TGTGCCAGCAGCCCCCGGGCAGGGGAGACCTACGAGCAGTACTTC. It encodes CASSPRAGETYEQYF. This chain uses TRBV9 with TRBJ2-7; a possible D gene is TRBD1 (6 bases). CDR1 is SGDLS, CDR2 YYNGEE, per germline. Trimming stripped 4 bases from V and 2 bases from J, with 16 bases between. The CDR3 sequence is 15 residues long.

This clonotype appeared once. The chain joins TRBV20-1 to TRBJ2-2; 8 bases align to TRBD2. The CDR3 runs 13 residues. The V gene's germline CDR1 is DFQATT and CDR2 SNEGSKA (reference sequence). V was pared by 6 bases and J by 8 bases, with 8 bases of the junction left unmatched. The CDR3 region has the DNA TGCAGTGCGCCGGGAGGGCCTGGAGGGGAGCTGTTTTTT. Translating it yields CSAPGGPGGELFF.

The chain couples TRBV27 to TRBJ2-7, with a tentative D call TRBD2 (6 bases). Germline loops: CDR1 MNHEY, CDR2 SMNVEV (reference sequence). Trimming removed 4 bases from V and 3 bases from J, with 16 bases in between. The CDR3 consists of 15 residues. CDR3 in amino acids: CASSSSGGELYEQYF. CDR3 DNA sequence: TGTGCCAGCAGTTCCTCGGGCGGGGAGCTCTACGAGCAGTACTTC.

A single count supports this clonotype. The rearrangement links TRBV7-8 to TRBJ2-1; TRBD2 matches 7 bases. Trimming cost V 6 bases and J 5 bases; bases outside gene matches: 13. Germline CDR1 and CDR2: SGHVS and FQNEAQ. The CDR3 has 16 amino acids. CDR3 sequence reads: CASSLLGGREHNEQFF. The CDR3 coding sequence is TGTGCCAGCAGTTTGCTGGGTGGGAGGGAGCACAATGAGCAGTTCTTC.

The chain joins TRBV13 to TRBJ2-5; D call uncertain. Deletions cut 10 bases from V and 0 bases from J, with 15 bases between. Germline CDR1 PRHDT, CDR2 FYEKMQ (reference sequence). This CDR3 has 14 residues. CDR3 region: CATQRAVNQETQYF. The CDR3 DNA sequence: TGTGCCACCCAAAGAGCAGTCAACCAAGAGACCCAGTACTTC.

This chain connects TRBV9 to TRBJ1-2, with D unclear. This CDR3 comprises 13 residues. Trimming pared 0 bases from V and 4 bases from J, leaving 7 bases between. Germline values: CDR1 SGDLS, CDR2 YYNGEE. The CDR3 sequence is CASSVAGGYGYTF. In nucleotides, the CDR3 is TGTGCCAGCAGCGTAGCTGGCGGCTATGGCTACACCTTC.

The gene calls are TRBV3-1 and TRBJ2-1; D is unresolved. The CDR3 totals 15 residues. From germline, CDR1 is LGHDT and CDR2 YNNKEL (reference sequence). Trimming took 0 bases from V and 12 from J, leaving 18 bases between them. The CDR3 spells CASSQDPSTYIGQFF. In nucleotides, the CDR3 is TGTGCCAGCAGCCAAGATCCTAGTACCTATATCGGGCAGTTCTTC.

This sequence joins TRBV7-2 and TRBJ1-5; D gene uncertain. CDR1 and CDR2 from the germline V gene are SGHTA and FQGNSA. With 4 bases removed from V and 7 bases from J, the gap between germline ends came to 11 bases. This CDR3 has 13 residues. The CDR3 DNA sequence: TGTGCCAGCAGCTCCGTTCCCGGACAGCCCCAGCATTTT. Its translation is CASSSVPGQPQHF.

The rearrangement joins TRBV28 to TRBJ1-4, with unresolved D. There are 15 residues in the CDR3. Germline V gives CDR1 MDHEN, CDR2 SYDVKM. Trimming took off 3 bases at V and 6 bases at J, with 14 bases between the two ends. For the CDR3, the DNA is TGTGCCAGCAGTTTTGTCGGCGAGGGTTATGAAAAACTGTTTTTT. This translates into CASSFVGEGYEKLFF.

The CDR3 is CSAPFQGPPYEQYF. CDR3 coding DNA: TGCAGTGCCCCCTTCCAGGGGCCTCCCTACGAGCAGTACTTC. The chain has TRBV20-1 and TRBJ2-7; tentatively, D is TRBD1 (6 bases). Per germline, CDR1 DFQATT and CDR2 SNEGSKA (reference sequence). The CDR3 covers 14 residues. Trimming pared 6 bases from V and 2 bases from J, leaving 17 bases between.